The 4 T cell receptor beta chains presented below share a single source sample, sequenced in a study of CD8+CD57+ T cells in acquired aplastic anemia. Genomic DNA served as template for TCR beta VDJ and CDR3 profiling. TCRdb re-analysed the reads in MiXCR, keeping a single row per CDR3 protein. The repertoire has about 470,000 distinct CDR3 sequences, roughly 34% of them found once; the top ten carry nearly 0.85%. Patients selected for sequencing had displayed CD8+CD57+ cell expansion by flow cytometry. Sequencing was done on a sample of sorted CD4+, CD8+, or CD8+CD57+ T cells (not recorded which) from PBMCs. These TCRs come from a human donor with aplastic anemia.

This clonotype has a handful of counts. V and J are TRBV5-1 and TRBJ2-1, with 11 bases matching TRBD1. The V segment lost 2 bases and the J segment 9 bases; nucleotides outside the gene matches: 7. This CDR3 contains 15 residues. Germline V gene lookup returns CDR1 SGHRS and CDR2 YFSETQ. DNA for the CDR3: TGCGCCAGCAGCTTATCCGGACAGGGGGCGGCTGAGCAGTTCTTC. It specifies CASSLSGQGAAEQFF. The variable domain in full, with the rest retrieved from reference TRBV5-1 and TRBJ2-1, is KAGVTQTPRYLIKTRGQQVTLSCSPISGHRSVSWYQQTPGQGLQFLFEYFSETQRNKGNFPGRFSGRQFSNSRSEMNVSTLELGDSALYLCASSLSGQGAAEQFFGPGTRLTVL.

This clonotype has only a few counts. The chain combines TRBV6-6 with TRBJ2-7; 7 bases are shared with TRBD1. V shed 0 bases and J 1 base; nucleotides not matched to a gene: 6. Germline V gives CDR1 MNHNY, CDR2 SVGAGI (reference sequence). The CDR3 loop spans 16 amino acids. Written as DNA, the CDR3 is TGTGCCAGCAGTTACTCGAGGCAGGGGGTATCCTACGAGCAGTACTTC. It translates to CASSYSRQGVSYEQYF.

The chain is built from TRBV6-2 or TRBV6-3 and TRBJ2-7, with D tentatively TRBD2 (5 bases). V was clipped by 6 bases and J by 6 bases, with 24 bases between them. Germline CDR1 MNHEY, CDR2 SVGEGT. CDR3 length equals 16 residues. CDR3 protein: CASSPIRRTHTSEQYF. The CDR3 DNA reads TGTGCCAGCAGCCCCATAAGAAGGACTCACACTTCCGAGCAGTACTTC.

This clonotype showed up just a few times. The J gene is TRBJ2-7, the V gene TRBV12-3 or TRBV12-4; D is unresolved. The CDR3 loop spans 14 amino acids. With 8 bases removed from V and 4 bases from J, the gap between germline ends came to 18 bases. CDR3 residues: CASLYLSPLYEQYF. Written as DNA, the CDR3 is TGTGCCAGCTTATATTTGTCCCCCCTATACGAGCAGTACTTC.